This TCR beta chain was sequenced during a study of blood T cell repertoires in COVID-19. Assay used: immunoSEQ multiplex PCR; TCRdb lists only in-frame clones, some missing. Here the sample spans fewer than 600,000 clones, 85% to 90% being singletons. The sequence was collected from a woman aged 35 to 49 who had recovered from COVID-19. Sample: PBMCs or T cells enriched from blood (not recorded which).

CDR3 sequence (DNA): TGTGCCAGCAGGTCGACTAGCGGAGCGTTCCGCTTTTCGGGGCAGTTCTTC. The encoded protein is CASRSTSGAFRFSGQFF. J is TRBJ2-1 and V is TRBV27; 9 bases map to TRBD2. V gave up 6 bases and J gave up 12 bases; unmatched junction bases: 21. This CDR3 region has 17 residues. Germline CDR1 is MNHEY and CDR2 is SMNVEV (reference sequence).